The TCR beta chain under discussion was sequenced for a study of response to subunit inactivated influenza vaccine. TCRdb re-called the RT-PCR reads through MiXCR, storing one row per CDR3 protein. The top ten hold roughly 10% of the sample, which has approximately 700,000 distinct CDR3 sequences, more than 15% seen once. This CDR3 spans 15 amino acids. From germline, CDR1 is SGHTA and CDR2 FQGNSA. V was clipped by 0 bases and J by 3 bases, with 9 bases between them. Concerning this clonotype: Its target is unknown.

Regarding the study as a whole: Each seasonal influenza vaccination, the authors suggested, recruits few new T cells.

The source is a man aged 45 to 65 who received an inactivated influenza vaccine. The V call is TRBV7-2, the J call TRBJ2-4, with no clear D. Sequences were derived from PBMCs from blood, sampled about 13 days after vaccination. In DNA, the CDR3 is TGTGCCAGCAGCTTAGCGCTGGTCGGCAAAAACATTCAGTACTTC. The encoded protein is CASSLALVGKNIQYF.